This T cell receptor (beta chain) originates from a study of post-analysis software for immune sequencing data. This CDR3 is built from 14 residues. Germline V gene sequence: CDR1 DFQATT, CDR2 SNEGSKA (reference sequence). In regard to this clonotype: Its antigen remains unknown. A read error may produce the germline difference seen at one junction end.

The library was made from cDNA and included unique molecular identifiers. From around 0.96 to 9.9 million T cells, 400,000 to 550,000 cDNA molecules were obtained. One entry per CDR3 protein results from TCRdb running MiXCR on the PCR reads. The sample lists more than 450,000 distinct CDR3 sequences, roughly 34% occurring once. General study results and limits: The study found TRBV5-6, TRBV5-1 and TRBV20-1 among about five TRBV segments more frequent in patients than controls. Normalized Chao1 diversity was significantly lower in multiple sclerosis patients than in controls.

Sequencing was performed on blood. This chain connects TRBV20-1 to TRBJ2-3, with a possible D match to TRBD2 (6 bases). The receptor comes from a girl aged 2-17 years with multiple sclerosis. The CDR3 reads CSAGPGGVTGTQYF. CDR3 DNA: TGCAGTGCTGGTCCCGGCGGGGTCACAGGTACGCAGTATTTT.